The 30 T cell receptor beta chains reported below all come from one sample, sequenced in a study of CD8 T cells in Susac syndrome. cDNA came from roughly 0.53 to 1 ug RNA primed by random hexamers. From the immunoSEQ multiplex PCR reads, TCRdb called clonotypes with MiXCR, one entry per CDR3 protein. Altogether approximately 190,000 distinct CDR3 sequences are present, 95% being singletons, with the ten largest covering about 0.15%. Sequenced: CD8+ T cells from PBMCs. The receptors originated from a human donor with Susac syndrome.

The chain carries TRBV9 and TRBJ1-2, with a tentative D call TRBD1 (5 bases). There are 14 residues in the CDR3. V lost 0 bases and J 8 bases, leaving 14 bases between the germline ends. Germline CDR1 reads SGDLS; CDR2 reads YYNGEE. The CDR3 sequence is CASSVASGGGGYTF. In DNA form, the CDR3 reads TGTGCCAGCAGCGTAGCTTCCGGGGGAGGCGGCTACACCTTC.

The chain has TRBV28 and TRBJ2-1; 8 bases are shared with TRBD1. Germline assignment: CDR1 MDHEN and CDR2 SYDVKM. Trimming cost V 5 bases and J 6 bases; bases outside gene matches: 15. This CDR3 is built from 17 residues. The CDR3: CASSPFVWTGYSNEQFF. The CDR3, as DNA: TGTGCCAGCAGTCCATTCGTTTGGACAGGGTACTCCAATGAGCAGTTCTTC. Filled out from reference TRBV28 and TRBJ2-1, the complete variable domain reads DVKVTQSSRYLVKRTGEKVFLECVQDMDHENMFWYRQDPGLGLRLIYFSYDVKMKEKGDIPEGYSVSREKKERFSLILESASTNQTSMYLCASSPFVWTGYSNEQFFGPGTRLTVL.

The rearrangement links TRBV2 to TRBJ2-2; D may be TRBD1 (7 bases). Germline values: CDR1 SNHLY, CDR2 FYNNEI. The CDR3 runs 17 residues. The ends were cut back, 1 base at V and 5 bases at J, with 17 bases in the middle. The CDR3 sequence: CASSEGVEGALTGELFF. The CDR3 nucleotides read TGTGCCAGCAGTGAAGGTGTGGAGGGGGCACTAACCGGGGAGCTGTTTTTT. Filled out from reference TRBV2 and TRBJ2-2, the complete variable domain reads EPEVTQTPSHQVTQMGQEVILRCVPISNHLYFYWYRQILGQKVEFLVSFYNNEISEKSEIFDDQFSVERPDGSNFTLKIRSTKLEDSAMYFCASSEGVEGALTGELFFGEGSRLTVL.

The chain couples TRBV30 to TRBJ2-1, with no clear D. V dropped 5 bases and J dropped 4 bases, with 6 bases sitting between them. Germline V lookup: CDR1 GTSNPN, CDR2 SVGIG (reference sequence). The CDR3 totals 11 residues. The CDR3 protein is CAWEGYNEQFF. DNA for the CDR3: TGTGCCTGGGAAGGGTACAATGAGCAGTTCTTC.

V usage is TRBV4-1 and J usage is TRBJ2-3; 10 bases match TRBD2. CDR3 length equals 13 residues. Germline V gene lookup returns CDR1 MGHRA and CDR2 YSYEKL. With 7 bases clipped from V and 5 bases from J, the junction kept 3 bases outside the gene matches. CDR3 residues: CASKAGGQDTQYF. CDR3 nucleotides: TGCGCCAGCAAAGCGGGGGGGCAAGATACGCAGTATTTT.

The V gene is TRBV7-8, the J gene TRBJ2-1; D remains ambiguous. Trimming stripped 1 base from V and 3 bases from J, with 16 bases between. CDR1 and CDR2 from the germline V gene are SGHVS and FQNEAQ. The CDR3 has 17 amino acids. This CDR3 is CASSLERSAGLYNEQFF. As DNA, the CDR3 is TGTGCCAGCAGCTTAGAGCGATCTGCTGGGCTCTACAATGAGCAGTTCTTC.

CDR3 in amino acids: CSARDVTVGLWGQYF. CDR3 DNA sequence: TGCAGTGCTAGAGATGTGACAGTGGGACTGTGGGGGCAGTACTTC. This chain uses TRBV20-1 with TRBJ2-7; possible D gene TRBD2, 6 bases. The CDR3 is 15 residues long. V lost 0 bases to trimming and J lost 9 bases, with 21 bases between them. The germline V gene encodes CDR1 DFQATT and CDR2 SNEGSKA (reference sequence).

This rearrangement joins TRBV10-3 to TRBJ1-1; the D gene is possibly TRBD1 (6 bases). Between the trimmed V and J ends, which lost 10 bases and 1 base, there was a span of 19 bases. The length of the CDR3 is 15 residues. The germline gives CDR1 ENHRY, CDR2 SYGVKD. CDR3 protein: CATKTTGHPNTEAFF. The CDR3 nucleotides are TGTGCCACCAAAACTACGGGACACCCGAACACTGAAGCTTTCTTT.

The gene calls are TRBV20-1 and TRBJ2-1; 7 nucleotides align to TRBD2. The CDR3 spans 15 residues. Germline loops: CDR1 DFQATT, CDR2 SNEGSKA (reference sequence). Trimming took 0 bases from V and 5 from J; bases not matched to a gene: 7. CDR3 nucleotide sequence: TGCAGTGCTAGAGATCTGTGGGAGGGCCACAATGAGCAGTTCTTC. Translation: CSARDLWEGHNEQFF.

V usage is TRBV4-1 and J usage is TRBJ2-7, with TRBD1 matching 9 bases. The germline CDR1 and CDR2 sequences are MGHRA and YSYEKL. The ends lost 4 bases at V and 5 bases at J; junction bases unmatched: 6. This CDR3 is 14 amino acids long. The CDR3 reads CASSRGQGVDEQYF. In DNA, the CDR3 is TGCGCCAGCAGCCGGGGACAGGGTGTCGACGAGCAGTACTTC.

The chain employs TRBV20-1 and TRBJ2-7, with TRBD2 matching 8 bases. J lost 6 bases, V lost 1 base, and 5 bases had no gene match. The germline CDR1 and CDR2 sequences are DFQATT and SNEGSKA (reference sequence). CDR3 length: 13 residues. The CDR3 region has the DNA TGCAGTGCTAGAGCAGCGGGAGTCTTCGAGCAGTACTTC. Translated, it gives CSARAAGVFEQYF.

This rearrangement joins TRBV25-1 to TRBJ1-4; D is unclear. The CDR3 is 16 amino acids. Between the trimmed V and J ends, which lost 2 bases and 4 bases, there was a span of 14 bases. The germline gives CDR1 MGHDK, CDR2 SYGVNS. This chain's CDR3 is CASSEVSEGSNEKLFF. In DNA, the CDR3 is TGTGCCAGCAGTGAAGTGTCCGAAGGAAGTAATGAAAAACTGTTTTTT.

V gene TRBV4-1 combines with J gene TRBJ2-7; no clear D. Germline V lookup: CDR1 MGHRA, CDR2 YSYEKL. V dropped 0 bases and J dropped 4 bases, with 13 bases sitting between them. The CDR3 runs to 15 residues. Here the CDR3 DNA reads TGCGCCAGCAGCCAAGATAAGCACAGATGGTACGAGCAGTACTTC. Translating it yields CASSQDKHRWYEQYF.

This clonotype was counted a single time. This rearrangement joins TRBV7-9 to TRBJ1-1; maybe TRBD1 (5 bases). The ends were cut back, 8 bases at V and 0 bases at J, with 19 bases in the middle. The CDR3 spans 16 residues. Looked up from germline, CDR1 is SEHNR and CDR2 is FQNEAQ (reference sequence). The CDR3 protein is CASCLDGAYLNTEAFF. The CDR3, as DNA: TGTGCCAGCTGTCTCGATGGGGCCTACCTGAACACTGAAGCTTTCTTT.

This chain connects TRBV28 to TRBJ1-2; D is unclear. The V end was cut by 4 bases, the J end by 8 bases, with 14 bases between. This CDR3 is 13 amino acids long. Germline assignment: CDR1 MDHEN and CDR2 SYDVKM. The CDR3 loop is CASSSRGPGGYTF. The CDR3 DNA sequence: TGTGCCAGCAGTTCCCGAGGGCCGGGAGGCTACACCTTC.

The V and J genes are TRBV4-1 and TRBJ1-1; tentatively, D is TRBD1 (5 bases). Germline V gene lookup returns CDR1 MGHRA and CDR2 YSYEKL. V was trimmed by 1 base and J by 6 bases, leaving 6 bases between them. The CDR3 contains 12 residues. The CDR3, as DNA: TGCGCCAGCAGCCAAGCAGGGTCTGAAGCTTTCTTT. Residues: CASSQAGSEAFF.

The chain is built from TRBV13 and TRBJ1-1; D uncertain. CDR1 and CDR2 (germline): PRHDT, FYEKMQ (reference sequence). Trimming shortened V by 5 bases and J by 3 bases, and 19 bases separated the two germline ends. The CDR3 totals 16 residues. This CDR3 is CASSQQRRSSDTEAFF. The CDR3 DNA reads TGTGCCAGCAGCCAGCAGCGCAGGAGCTCGGACACTGAAGCTTTCTTT. Full variable domain (outside the CDR3, taken from reference TRBV13 and TRBJ1-1): AAGVIQSPRHLIKEKRETATLKCYPIPRHDTVYWYQQGPGQDPQFLISFYEKMQSDKGSIPDRFSAQQFSDYHSELNMSSLELGDSALYFCASSQQRRSSDTEAFFGQGTRLTVV.

V usage is TRBV20-1 and J usage is TRBJ1-1; perhaps TRBD1 as D (5 bases). Germline V gene lookup returns CDR1 DFQATT and CDR2 SNEGSKA (reference sequence). Deletions cut 1 base from V and 0 bases from J, with 9 bases between. The CDR3 extends over 14 amino acids. The CDR3 region has the DNA TGCAGTGCTAGAGTGACAGCCTTGAACACTGAAGCTTTCTTT. The encoded protein is CSARVTALNTEAFF.

The chain employs TRBV6-4 and TRBJ1-2, with TRBD1 matching over 7 bases. V shed 3 bases, J shed 3 bases, and the junction held 4 bases outside the gene matches. The CDR3 sequence is 14 residues long. CDR1 MRHNA and CDR2 SNTAGT come from the germline V gene. The CDR3 sequence is CASSDGGQHYGYTF. In DNA, the CDR3 is TGTGCCAGCAGTGATGGGGGACAGCACTATGGCTACACCTTC.

V gene TRBV12-3 or TRBV12-4 combines with J gene TRBJ1-1, with 12 positions matching TRBD1. The CDR3 length is 17 residues. V shed 2 bases and J 3 bases; nucleotides not matched to a gene: 7. CDR3 coding DNA: TGTGCCAGCAGTTTAATTATGGGACAGGGGGCTGACACTGAAGCTTTCTTT. It specifies CASSLIMGQGADTEAFF.

The chain is built from TRBV7-2 and TRBJ2-2, with 8 positions matching TRBD1. This CDR3 is built from 14 residues. Germline V gene sequence: CDR1 SGHTA, CDR2 FQGNSA. Unmatched junction bases numbered 3, after V lost 4 bases and J lost 5 bases. The CDR3 protein is CASSWTGLTGELFF. The CDR3 DNA reads as TGTGCCAGCAGCTGGACAGGGCTTACCGGGGAGCTGTTTTTT.

The chain carries TRBV7-2 and TRBJ2-1; a weak D match, TRBD1 (5 bases). This CDR3 has 15 amino acids. CDR1 and CDR2 from the germline V gene are SGHTA and FQGNSA. Trimming shortened V by 1 base and J by 4 bases, and 11 bases separated the two germline ends. This CDR3 reads CASSLVRQLYNEQFF. CDR3 nucleotide sequence: TGTGCCAGCAGCTTAGTTCGACAGCTATACAATGAGCAGTTCTTC. Together with reference TRBV7-2 and TRBJ2-1, the CDR3 gives the full variable domain: GAGVSQSPSNKVTEKGKDVELRCDPISGHTALYWYRQSLGQGLEFLIYFQGNSAPDKSGLPSDRFSAERTGGSVSTLTIQRTQQEDSAVYLCASSLVRQLYNEQFFGPGTRLTVL.

This chain connects TRBV9 to TRBJ2-7; 9 positions agree with TRBD1. CDR1 is SGDLS, CDR2 YYNGEE, per germline. The CDR3 extends over 15 amino acids. V trimming: 0 bases; J trimming: 2 bases; junction bases outside the gene matches: 3. DNA for the CDR3: TGTGCCAGCAGCGTAGGAGGGACAGGGACCTACGAGCAGTACTTC. Translating gives CASSVGGTGTYEQYF. Filled out from reference TRBV9 and TRBJ2-7, the complete variable domain reads DSGVTQTPKHLITATGQRVTLRCSPRSGDLSVYWYQQSLDQGLQFLIQYYNGEERAKGNILERFSAQQFPDLHSELNLSSLELGDSALYFCASSVGGTGTYEQYFGPGTRLTVT.

The V call is TRBV9, the J call TRBJ2-7; 11 positions match TRBD2. The CDR3 runs 15 residues. Looked up from germline, CDR1 is SGDLS and CDR2 is YYNGEE. The V and J ends lost 3 bases and 1 base, in that order; junction bases with no gene match: 3. CDR3 in amino acids: CASSEGLADSYEQYF. DNA of the CDR3: TGTGCCAGCAGCGAGGGACTAGCGGATTCCTACGAGCAGTACTTC.

The chain joins TRBV20-1 to TRBJ2-1; D perhaps matches TRBD2 (5 bases). This CDR3 is built from 15 residues. V lost 5 bases, J lost 7 bases, and 21 bases lay in between. Germline V gene lookup returns CDR1 DFQATT and CDR2 SNEGSKA (reference sequence). In DNA, the CDR3 is TGCAGTGCTGGCGGTGTGTGGGAGACGTGGAATGAGCAGTTCTTC. Protein: CSAGGVWETWNEQFF.

The chain has TRBV5-1 and TRBJ1-1; no clear D gene. Per the germline V gene, CDR1 is SGHRS and CDR2 is YFSETQ. There are 17 residues in the CDR3. V lost 0 bases and J 2 bases, leaving 17 bases between the germline ends. CDR3 loop: CASSLVSGDYLNTEAFF. The CDR3 DNA sequence: TGCGCCAGCAGCTTGGTGTCAGGTGATTATCTAAACACTGAAGCTTTCTTT.

The chain has TRBV19 and TRBJ2-4, with TRBD2 matching 7 bases. J gave up 2 bases and V 7 bases, and 8 bases lay outside the gene matches. Per germline, CDR1 LNHDA and CDR2 SQIVND (reference sequence). This CDR3 has 15 residues. The CDR3 sequence is CASMESGETKNIQYF. In DNA form, the CDR3 reads TGTGCCAGTATGGAGAGCGGGGAGACCAAAAACATTCAGTACTTC.

The chain is built from TRBV4-2 and TRBJ1-2, with no clear D. The CDR3 has 15 residues. V was shortened by 1 base and J by 2 bases, with 11 bases between the two germline ends. CDR1 and CDR2 (germline): LGHNA, YNFKEQ. In DNA, the CDR3 is TGTGCCAGCAGCCAAGCCATGGGGTACAACTATGGCTACACCTTC. It specifies CASSQAMGYNYGYTF.

This clonotype was observed a single time. V and J are TRBV9 and TRBJ2-7; perhaps TRBD2 as D (6 bases). Trimming stripped 2 bases from V and 5 bases from J, with 11 bases between. This CDR3 region has 13 residues. CDR1 SGDLS and CDR2 YYNGEE come from the germline V gene. CDR3 bases: TGTGCCAGCAGCGTGTCGGGAGTCAACGAGCAGTACTTC. Translating it yields CASSVSGVNEQYF.

V and J are TRBV2 and TRBJ1-1; D possibly corresponds to TRBD1 (5 bases). Germline-derived CDR1 and CDR2 are SNHLY and FYNNEI. Trimming cost V 5 bases and J 1 base, with 14 bases left between them. The CDR3 runs to 15 residues. DNA for the CDR3: TGTGCCAGCAGTCCAGACAGTTATCAGAACACTGAAGCTTTCTTT. Residues: CASSPDSYQNTEAFF.